This TCR beta chain was obtained from a study of radiotherapy plus CTLA-4 blockade in lung cancer. General observations from the study: Alongside interferon-beta, early blood T cell clone dynamics were reportedly the best predictor of response.

It was focal radiation plus CTLA-4 blockade with ipilimumab that patients with chemo-refractory metastatic non-small-cell lung cancer received. Comments on this clone: As yet, its antigen is unknown.

The table came from immunoSEQ multiplex PCR; TCRdb's copy has only in-frame clones and leaves some out. Of tens of thousands of clones detected, roughly three quarters appear once; the ten largest clones hold less than 3%. CDR3 length: 17 residues. The germline V gene encodes CDR1 SGHTA and CDR2 FQGNSA. Trimming removed 2 bases at V and 5 bases at J, with 18 bases between. The rearrangement links TRBV7-2 to TRBJ2-2; perhaps TRBD2 as D (5 bases). The sequences come from peripheral blood, collected from a patient treated with radiotherapy plus ipilimumab. This TCR derives from a human donor with non-small cell lung cancer whose response to radiotherapy plus ipilimumab could not be evaluated. CDR3 amino acids: CASSLSRPGINTGELFF. CDR3 nucleotide sequence: TGTGCCAGCAGCTTATCGCGACCCGGGATAAATACCGGGGAGCTGTTTTTT.